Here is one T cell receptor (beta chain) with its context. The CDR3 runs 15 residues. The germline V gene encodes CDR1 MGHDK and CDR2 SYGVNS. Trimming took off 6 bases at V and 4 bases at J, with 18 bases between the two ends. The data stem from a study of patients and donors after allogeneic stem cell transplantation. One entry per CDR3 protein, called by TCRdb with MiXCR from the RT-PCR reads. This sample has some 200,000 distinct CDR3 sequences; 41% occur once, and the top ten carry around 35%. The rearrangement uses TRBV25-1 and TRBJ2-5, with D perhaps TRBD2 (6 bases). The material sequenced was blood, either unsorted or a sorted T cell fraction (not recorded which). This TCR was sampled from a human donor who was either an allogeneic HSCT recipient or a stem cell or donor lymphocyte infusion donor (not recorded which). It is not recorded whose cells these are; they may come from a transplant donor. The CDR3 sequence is CASSPLLASAETQYF. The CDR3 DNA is TGTGCCAGCAGCCCCCTCCTAGCGAGCGCAGAGACCCAGTACTTC.